The entry below describes one T cell receptor (beta chain). This sample is part of a study of blood T cell repertoires in COVID-19. Under the authors' procedure: Reference gene primers were amplified, and this amplification served to estimate nucleated cell counts. The data were produced by immunoSEQ multiplex PCR, yet TCRdb's version contains in-frame clones alone and is incomplete. V and J calls plus clone size are reproduced from that table; the DNA served to infer D and trimming. The sample contains some 110,000 clones, 75% to 85% of which appear only once. CDR3 length: 14 amino acids. Germline V gives CDR1 SGHRS, CDR2 YFSETQ. Trimming cost V 2 bases and J 8 bases; bases outside gene matches: 5.

The sample was peripheral blood. The V call is TRBV5-1, the J call TRBJ2-1; TRBD1 matches 9 bases. The TCR was taken from a man in his 70s with acute or convalescent COVID-19. The CDR3 protein is CASSFNRGQDEQFF. For the CDR3, the DNA is TGCGCCAGCAGCTTCAACAGGGGGCAGGATGAGCAGTTCTTC.